This T cell receptor (beta chain) came from a study of T cell responses to AZD1222 COVID-19 vaccine (TCRdb year 2021). Context from the whole study: AZD1222 recipients with second doses at about 4 weeks or about 12 weeks were pooled, because spike-specific TCR depth and breadth did not differ between schedules. Trial participants were enrolled by age into 18-55, 56-69 and 70-plus year subgroups, with roughly 150, 30 and 60 TCR-sequenced participants respectively. A total of 230 to 250 trial participants underwent TCR sequencing, of whom some 210 received two doses of AZD1222 and about 25 received two doses of the MenACWY control vaccine.

A few counts support this clone. Which antigen it targets is not known. Base-call qualities are not available, and no considerably larger clone is one nucleotide away. The CDR3 runs 15 amino acids, cysteine and phenylalanine included. The retained sequence is limited to the CDR3, 45 bases, with the frame set at the first base. Taken from the germline V gene, the CDR1 and CDR2 loops are SGHDT and YYEEEE. V has 1 base trimmed and J has 2 bases trimmed; junction bases matching no gene number 2. The sample's time point label, decoded: baseline before first vaccination. The vaccinee samples were drawn from two UK trials, COV001 and COV002, one of which was a single-blind randomized controlled phase 2/3 trial testing AZD1222 (ChAdOx1 nCoV-19) in healthy adults. Trial participant PBMC samples were collected at day 0 and day 28 after the second dose for TCRbeta chain sequencing. The CDR3 regions of human TCRbeta chains were analyzed by immunosequencing. The authors processed their data as follows. TCRs in the repertoires were matched against a reference library of SARS-CoV-2-specific TCRs that had been generated with the MIRA antigen-specificity platform. Breadth meant the fraction of unique TCRs that were SARS-CoV-2-associated, whereas depth meant the fraction of total T cells that were SARS-CoV-2-associated. Using the MIRA data, each spike-specific TCR was assigned both to the spike region to which the TCR was reactive and to a CD4 or CD8 class. Log10-transformed breadth and depth values were compared by one-way ANOVA with Sidak's multiple comparisons tests. Imported from immuneACCESS, the table was reduced by TCRdb to in-frame sequences with V and J called. These copies leave out some clones; in studies compared against another copy, an unresolved V gene accounts for under half, and the cause of the remainder is not known. V and J calls plus clone size are reproduced from that table; the DNA served to infer D and trimming. The sample table shows roughly 170,000 clones, and roughly nine tenths are seen once. The ten largest clones represent less than 3% of the sample.

Paper-wide results and their limitations: The whole spike protein was spanned by vaccine-associated CD4 TCRs, and dominant responses were seen in regions 160-218 and 743-854. Nearly half of unique spike-specific TCRs reportedly recognized epitopes outside regions mutated in the B.1.351 and B.1.1.7 variants. After two AZD1222 doses, spike-specific TCR breadth and depth were significantly higher than at day 0 and than in MenACWY recipients. Conclusions about previously exposed vaccinees are limited because only six or seven AZD1222 recipients were SARS-CoV-2 seropositive at baseline. Because no day 14 peak-response samples were available, the repertoires could be characterized only after the peak T cell response. Participants were mostly white British, with more females than males. The authors suggested clonal diversity may have been underestimated. The 56-69-year group was small, and its depth increase did not reach significance, likely because of low power.

The rearranged chain carries TRBV5-6 and TRBJ1-5; 8 central nucleotides agree with TRBD1. The source of this sequence is an adult in good health. Specimen: peripheral blood, collected on day 0 of AZD1222 vaccination. In nucleotides, the sequence is TGTGCCAGCAGCTTGTTGGGACAGGGCAATCAGCCCCAGCATTTT. The translation is CASSLLGQGNQPQHF.